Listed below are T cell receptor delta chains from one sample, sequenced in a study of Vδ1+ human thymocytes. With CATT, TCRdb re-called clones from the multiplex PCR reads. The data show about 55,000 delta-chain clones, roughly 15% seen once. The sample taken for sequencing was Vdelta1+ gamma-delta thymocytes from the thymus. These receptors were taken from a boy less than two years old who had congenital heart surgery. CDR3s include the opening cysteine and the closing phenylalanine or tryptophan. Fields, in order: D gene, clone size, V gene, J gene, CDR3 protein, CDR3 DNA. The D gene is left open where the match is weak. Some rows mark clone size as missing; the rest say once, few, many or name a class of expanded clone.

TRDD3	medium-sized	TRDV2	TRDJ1	CACDRSLGDTRTDKLIF	TGTGCCTGTGACAGGTCCCTGGGGGATACGCGGACCGATAAACTCATCTTT
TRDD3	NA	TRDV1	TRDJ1	CALGKSTSGIRQGTDKLIF	TGTGCTCTTGGGAAAAGCACTTCGGGGATACGCCAGGGCACCGATAAACTCATCTTT
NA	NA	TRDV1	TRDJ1	CALGPPGDHTDKLIF	TGTGCTCTTGGCCCCCCGGGGGACCACACCGATAAACTCATCTTT
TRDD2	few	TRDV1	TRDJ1	CALGTPGLPSWGMGVDKLIF	TGTGCTCTTGGGACCCCGGGCCTTCCTAGTTGGGGAATGGGGGTGGATAAACTCATCTTT
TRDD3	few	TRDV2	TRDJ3	CACPQSLLGDTFPSWDTRQMFF	TGTGCCTGTCCCCAAAGCTTACTGGGGGATACGTTCCCCTCCTGGGACACCCGACAGATGTTTTTC
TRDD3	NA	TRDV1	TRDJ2	CALGAEGGGYAEKTAQLFF	TGTGCTCTTGGGGCGGAGGGTGGGGGATACGCCGAAAAGACAGCACAACTCTTCTTT
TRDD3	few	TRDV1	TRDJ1	CALGEATGGYATDKLIF	TGTGCTCTTGGGGAGGCTACTGGGGGATACGCAACCGATAAACTCATCTTT
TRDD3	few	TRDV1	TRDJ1	CALGELRGSYLPTGGPLYKLIF	TGTGCTCTTGGGGAACTTAGGGGCTCCTACCTACCCACTGGGGGACCCCTGTATAAACTCATCTTT
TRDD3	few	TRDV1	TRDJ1	CALGNLLSLGPRLHTDKLIF	TGTGCTCTTGGGAACCTTCTTTCACTGGGGCCCCGTCTGCACACCGATAAACTCATCTTT
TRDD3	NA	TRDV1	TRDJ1	CALGETGGIADKLIF	TGTGCTCTTGGGGAAACCGGGGGGATTGCCGATAAACTCATCTTT
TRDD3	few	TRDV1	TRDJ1	CALGEVYVMGDTDKLIF	TGTGCTCTTGGGGAAGTCTACGTTATGGGGGATACCGATAAACTCATCTTT
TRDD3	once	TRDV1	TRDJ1	CALGPGIPASFYWGTKYTDKLIF	TGTGCTCTTGGGCCCGGAATTCCTGCATCTTTCTACTGGGGGACCAAGTACACCGATAAACTCATCTTT
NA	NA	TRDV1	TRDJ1	CALGERRGYTDKPIF	TGTGCTCTTGGGGAACGAAGGGGGTACACCGATAAACCCATCTTT
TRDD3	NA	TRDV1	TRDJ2	CALGISWDTRGLTAQLFF	TGTGCTCTTGGGATCTCATGGGATACGCGAGGGTTGACAGCACAACTCTTCTTT
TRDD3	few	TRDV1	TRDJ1	CALGELPLLGDTDKLIF	TGTGCTCTTGGGGAACTTCCTCTACTGGGGGACACCGATAAACTCATCTTT
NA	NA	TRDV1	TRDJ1	CALGELFFRHTDKLIF	TGTGCTCTTGGGGAACTCTTCTTTCGACACACCGATAAACTCATCTTT
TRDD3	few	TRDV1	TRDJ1	CALGELGGYFGYTDKLIF	TGTGCTCTTGGGGAACTTGGGGGATACTTTGGGTACACCGATAAACTCATCTTT
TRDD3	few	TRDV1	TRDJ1	CALGDPPAFLGPGDTFGKLIF	TGTGCTCTTGGGGACCCCCCGGCCTTCCTAGGCCCGGGGGATACGTTTGGGAAACTCATCTTT
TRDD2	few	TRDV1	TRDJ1	CALGDSPRFLLGGKLIF	TGTGCTCTCGGGGACTCACCACGCTTCCTACTGGGTGGGAAACTCATCTTT
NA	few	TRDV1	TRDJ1	CALGELKGGSGATGLTNTDKLIF	TGTGCTCTTGGGGAACTAAAAGGGGGTAGTGGAGCTACCGGGCTGACTAACACCGATAAACTCATCTTT